The 23 T cell receptor beta chains presented below share a single source sample, sequenced in a study of T cells in localized non-small cell lung cancer. Clones were read by immunoSEQ multiplex PCR, and TCRdb kept only the in-frame ones, dropping some. The table shows approximately 47,000 clones, with 85% to 90% occurring only once. The input for sequencing was PBMCs, taken before any cancer treatment. These receptors all come from a man aged 40-75 years with stage II lung adenocarcinoma.

This clone showed up just a few times. The gene calls are TRBV27 and TRBJ1-5; unclear D gene. The germline V gene has CDR1 MNHEY and CDR2 SMNVEV (reference sequence). The CDR3 loop spans 14 amino acids. The V end was cut by 6 bases, the J end by 4 bases, with 13 bases between. CDR3 nucleotides: TGTGCCAGCAGAGTAAGCGGGGAAAATCAGCCCCAGCATTTT. Translated: CASRVSGENQPQHF.

The chain is built from TRBV27 and TRBJ2-3; possible D gene TRBD2, 6 bases. V was shortened by 8 bases and J by 2 bases, with 17 bases between the two germline ends. The germline V gene has CDR1 MNHEY and CDR2 SMNVEV (reference sequence). The CDR3 is 15 amino acids. The CDR3 protein is CASRRSGENTDTQYF. The DNA for the CDR3 is TGTGCCAGCCGTAGGTCGGGGGAGAACACAGATACGCAGTATTTT.

The chain employs TRBV7-6 and TRBJ2-3; possible D gene TRBD2, 6 bases. This CDR3 has 17 residues. Germline lookup yields CDR1 SGHVS and CDR2 FNYEAQ. V was cut by 5 bases and J by 5 bases, with 23 bases left in between. The CDR3 bases are TGTGCCAGCAGCCCGAAGGTGTTAGGAGGGCATGGAGATACGCAGTATTTT. Translating gives CASSPKVLGGHGDTQYF.

The chain joins TRBV19 to TRBJ2-5; D perhaps matches TRBD2 (6 bases). The germline CDR1 and CDR2 sequences are LNHDA and SQIVND (reference sequence). The CDR3 length is 16 residues. V gave up 5 bases and J gave up 8 bases, with 24 bases separating them. The chain's CDR3 is CASSLDLSRGPGTQYF. CDR3 nucleotides: TGTGCCAGTAGTCTGGACCTCTCGCGGGGCCCCGGTACCCAGTACTTC.

The chain recombines TRBV7-6 with TRBJ1-1, with TRBD1 identical over 7 bases. Germline trimming cut 4 bases from V and 1 base from J; bases unmatched to any gene: 6. CDR1 and CDR2 from the germline V gene are SGHVS and FNYEAQ. The CDR3 runs to 15 residues. This chain's CDR3 is CASSSRQGENTEAFF. As DNA, the CDR3 is TGTGCCAGCAGCTCCCGTCAGGGGGAGAACACTGAAGCTTTCTTT. Full variable domain (rest looked up from reference TRBV7-6 and TRBJ1-1): GAGVSQSPRYKVTKRGQDVALRCDPISGHVSLYWYRQALGQGPEFLTYFNYEAQQDKSGLPNDRFSAERPEGSISTLTIQRTEQRDSAMYRCASSSRQGENTEAFFGQGTRLTVV.

V usage is TRBV10-3 and J usage is TRBJ2-3; possible D gene TRBD2, 6 bases. Germline V lookup: CDR1 ENHRY, CDR2 SYGVKD. There are 16 residues in the CDR3. V lost 2 bases and J 0 bases, leaving 12 bases between the germline ends. The CDR3 DNA reads TGTGCCATCAGTGAGGTCACTAGCCTGAGCACAGATACGCAGTATTTT. This encodes CAISEVTSLSTDTQYF.

The V gene is TRBV6-1, the J gene TRBJ1-1, with TRBD1 as a possible D gene (6 bases). The V gene's germline CDR1 is MNHNS and CDR2 SASEGT. V gave up 6 bases and J gave up 2 bases, with 10 bases separating them. This CDR3 comprises 13 residues. Here the CDR3 reads CASRKGGNTEAFF. As DNA, the CDR3 is TGTGCCAGCAGGAAGGGGGGCAACACTGAAGCTTTCTTT.

This clone was seen only once. The chain recombines TRBV2 with TRBJ1-3; the match to TRBD1 covers 8 bases. V trimming: 6 bases; J trimming: 3 bases; junction bases outside the gene matches: 7. Germline CDR1 and CDR2: SNHLY and FYNNEI. There are 15 residues in the CDR3. Here the CDR3 DNA reads TGTGCCAGCAGCGAGACAGGGGTGGTTGGAAACACCATATATTTT. It translates to CASSETGVVGNTIYF.

The CDR3 sequence: CASNFDGAPRGGYTF. CDR3 nucleotides: TGTGCCAGCAATTTTGACGGGGCCCCTCGCGGGGGCTACACCTTC. This rearrangement joins TRBV5-4 to TRBJ1-2, with D possibly matching TRBD1 (5 bases). Germline loops: CDR1 SGHNT, CDR2 YYREEE (reference sequence). The CDR3 is 15 amino acids. Trimming cost V 6 bases and J 8 bases, with 23 bases left between them. The full variable domain, with the rest looked up from reference TRBV5-4 and TRBJ1-2, is ETGVTQSPTHLIKTRGQQVTLRCSSQSGHNTVSWYQQALGQGPQFIFQYYREEENGRGNFPPRFSGLQFPNYSSELNVNALELDDSALYLCASNFDGAPRGGYTFGSGTRLTVV.

The V and J genes are TRBV27 and TRBJ2-2; 7 bases align to TRBD1. V lost 2 bases and J lost 3; bases outside the gene matches: 3. Per the germline V gene, CDR1 is MNHEY and CDR2 is SMNVEV (reference sequence). This CDR3 contains 15 residues. The DNA for the CDR3 is TGTGCCAGCAGTTTAAGAGGGGGCTACACCGGGGAGCTGTTTTTT. This gives the protein CASSLRGGYTGELFF.

J is TRBJ1-5 and V is TRBV6-1; 8 bases are shared with TRBD1. CDR3 size: 15 residues. Germline assignment: CDR1 MNHNS and CDR2 SASEGT. Germline trimming cut 4 bases from V and 3 bases from J; bases unmatched to any gene: 5. The CDR3 loop reads CASSVGQALNQPQHF. CDR3 DNA: TGTGCCAGCAGTGTGGGACAGGCACTCAATCAGCCCCAGCATTTT.

V usage is TRBV27 and J usage is TRBJ1-6, with D unresolved. The germline V gene encodes CDR1 MNHEY and CDR2 SMNVEV (reference sequence). There are 13 residues in the CDR3. V was pared by 4 bases and J by 10 bases, with 11 bases between. The chain's CDR3 is CASSWAVGSPLHF. CDR3 coding DNA: TGTGCCAGCAGTTGGGCGGTAGGGTCACCCCTCCACTTT.

This chain connects TRBV4-2 to TRBJ2-5, with TRBD2 matching 14 bases. CDR1 and CDR2 (germline): LGHNA, YNFKEQ. V shed 3 bases and J 5 bases; nucleotides not matched to a gene: 8. The CDR3 consists of 17 residues. The CDR3 is CASSQGTSGGLIETQYF. CDR3 nucleotides: TGTGCCAGCAGCCAGGGGACTAGCGGGGGACTAATTGAGACCCAGTACTTC.

The table lists this clone with a count of one. The rearrangement joins TRBV7-9 to TRBJ2-3; TRBD1 is a possible D gene (5 bases). The germline V gene has CDR1 SEHNR and CDR2 FQNEAQ (reference sequence). There are 18 residues in the CDR3. V was trimmed by 6 bases and J by 1 base, leaving 23 bases between them. CDR3 DNA sequence: TGTGCCAGCAGACGACCTATAGGCCGAATGACAGGCACAGATACGCAGTATTTT. The encoded protein is CASRRPIGRMTGTDTQYF.

This clone was picked up one time. The V gene is TRBV6-1, the J gene TRBJ2-1; possible D gene TRBD2, 6 bases. Germline V CDR1 and CDR2: MNHNS, SASEGT. The CDR3 contains 15 residues. V was clipped by 6 bases and J by 6 bases, with 18 bases between them. CDR3 nucleotide sequence: TGTGCCAGCAGGCTAACCCATATGGGGGGCAATGAGCAGTTCTTC. Encoded protein: CASRLTHMGGNEQFF.

The chain combines TRBV2 with TRBJ2-6, with D maybe TRBD1 (6 bases). V gave up 7 bases and J gave up 1 base, with 14 bases separating them. The CDR3 has 16 amino acids. The germline gives CDR1 SNHLY, CDR2 FYNNEI. The CDR3, as DNA: TGTGCCAGCATCGGGCAGGGGAGATCTGGGGCCAACGTCCTGACTTTC. It yields the protein CASIGQGRSGANVLTF.

The V call is TRBV5-1, the J call TRBJ2-7; 12 bases match TRBD2. Germline V CDR1 and CDR2: SGHRS, YFSETQ. The junction had 8 bases not matched to a gene; V was cut back by 1 base and J by 0 bases. The length of the CDR3 is 18 residues. The DNA for the CDR3 is TGCGCCAGCAGCTTGCAAACTAGCGGGGGGTCTAACTCCTACGAGCAGTACTTC. Translated: CASSLQTSGGSNSYEQYF.

The chain is built from TRBV28 and TRBJ2-5; D perhaps matches TRBD1 (6 bases). The CDR3 totals 15 residues. V shed 6 bases and J shed 4 bases, with 18 bases lying between them. CDR1 MDHEN and CDR2 SYDVKM come from the germline V gene. The CDR3 sequence is CASRDPGTPGETQYF. Here the CDR3 DNA reads TGTGCCAGCAGGGATCCCGGGACACCCGGAGAGACCCAGTACTTC. Looking up the rest from reference TRBV28 and TRBJ2-5 gives the full variable domain: DVKVTQSSRYLVKRTGEKVFLECVQDMDHENMFWYRQDPGLGLRLIYFSYDVKMKEKGDIPEGYSVSREKKERFSLILESASTNQTSMYLCASRDPGTPGETQYFGPGTRLLVL.

J is TRBJ2-7 and V is TRBV7-6; the D is unclear. The CDR3 consists of 14 residues. Germline CDR1 SGHVS, CDR2 FNYEAQ. The V and J ends lost 1 base and 0 bases respectively, with 7 bases between them. DNA for the CDR3: TGTGCCAGCAGCTTAGATGTGGGCTCCTACGAGCAGTACTTC. This gives the protein CASSLDVGSYEQYF.

J is TRBJ2-2 and V is TRBV6-1, with TRBD2 identical over 14 bases. CDR1 is MNHNS and CDR2 is SASEGT in the germline V gene. The CDR3 spans 18 residues. V shed 3 bases, J shed 1 base, and the junction held 4 bases outside the gene matches. The CDR3 region has the DNA TGTGCCAGCAGTGAGCGGGGACTAGCGGGGGAGAACACCGGGGAGCTGTTTTTT. Its protein product is CASSERGLAGENTGELFF.

This clone was counted once. CDR3 loop: CASSATGDLGTEAFF. DNA for the CDR3: TGTGCCAGCAGCGCCACAGGGGATTTGGGAACTGAAGCTTTCTTT. This sequence joins TRBV7-3 and TRBJ1-1; 7 bases agree with TRBD1. Trimming cost V 5 bases and J 5 bases; bases outside gene matches: 11. Germline V gene data show CDR1 as SGHTA and CDR2 as FQGTGA. The CDR3 has 15 residues.

V gene TRBV15 combines with J gene TRBJ2-3; possible D gene TRBD2, 6 bases. The germline V gene has CDR1 LNHNV and CDR2 YYDKDF (reference sequence). The CDR3 consists of 11 residues. V lost 8 bases and J 11 bases, leaving 14 bases between the germline ends. In DNA form, the CDR3 reads TGTGCCACCGGAAAAAGACTAGGGCAGTATTTT. It is translated as CATGKRLGQYF.

The rearrangement links TRBV14 to TRBJ2-7, with D hard to call. V lost 0 bases and J lost 6, with 12 bases in between. CDR3 length equals 14 residues. CDR1 is SGHDN, CDR2 FVKESK, per germline. In nucleotides, the CDR3 is TGTGCCAGCAGCCAAGATCGGCAGACCTCCGAGCAGTACGTC. Protein sequence: CASSQDRQTSEQYV.